The entry below describes one TCR beta chain. What it binds is not known. 13 Jbeta primers and 60 Vbeta primers were used for the PCR. The table came from immunoSEQ multiplex PCR; TCRdb's copy has only in-frame clones and leaves some out. The sample contains just under 250,000 clones, 82% of which appear only once. This sample is part of a study of cytomegalovirus exposure and HLA in healthy donors. At the level of the study: Among about 179 million T cells, an earlier analysis found 90 million to 130 million unique TCR beta sequences. General study findings and limits: As a later analysis showed, a missense DCLRE1C variant was linked to trimming of TCR beta V- and J-genes. Being productive about 90% or about 30% of the time was typical of most TCR beta V segments in an earlier analysis.

The CDR3 has 14 amino acids. V dropped 3 bases and J dropped 6; count of bases not matched to a gene: 6. CDR1 is SGHTS, CDR2 YDEGEE, per germline. The sample was PBMCs. The chain has TRBV5-8 and TRBJ2-7; TRBD2 matches 10 bases. This clonotype originated in a woman aged 40 to 50 in good health and CMV-seropositive. CDR3 residues: CASSWTSGSGEQYF. For the CDR3, the DNA is TGTGCCAGCAGCTGGACTAGCGGATCTGGCGAGCAGTACTTC.